The clone carrying this TCR beta chain appeared many times. The ends were cut back, 4 bases at V and 4 bases at J, with 15 bases in the middle. The CDR3 extends over 15 amino acids. The data derive from a study of early T cells in non-severe SARS-CoV-2 infection. Study-level information: Sequencing used unsorted whole-blood bulk RNA, so chains lack pairing.

TCRdb reanalysed the 5' RACE reads using MiXCR and keeps one entry per CDR3 protein. Of about 98,000 distinct CDR3 sequences in the sample, roughly 11% were seen once. The V and J genes are TRBV12-3 or TRBV12-4 and TRBJ2-3; perhaps TRBD1 as D (6 bases). This TCR was recovered from an adult who was a healthcare worker with PCR-confirmed SARS-CoV-2 infection or an uninfected control (not recorded which). The sample comprised whole blood. This CDR3 is CASSSHRDKADTQYF. DNA for the CDR3: TGTGCCAGCAGTTCCCACAGGGATAAGGCAGATACGCAGTATTTT.